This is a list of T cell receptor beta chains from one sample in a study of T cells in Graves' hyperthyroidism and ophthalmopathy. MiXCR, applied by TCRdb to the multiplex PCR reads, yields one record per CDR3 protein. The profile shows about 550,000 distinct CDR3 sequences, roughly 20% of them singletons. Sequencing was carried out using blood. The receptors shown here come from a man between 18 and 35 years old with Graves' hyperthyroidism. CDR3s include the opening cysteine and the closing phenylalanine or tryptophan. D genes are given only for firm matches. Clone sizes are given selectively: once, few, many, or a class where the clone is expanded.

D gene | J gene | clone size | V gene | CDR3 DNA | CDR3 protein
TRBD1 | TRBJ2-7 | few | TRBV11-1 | TGTGCCAGCAGCTTAGGATTAGGGACAGACTCCTACGAGCAGTACTTC | CASSLGLGTDSYEQYF
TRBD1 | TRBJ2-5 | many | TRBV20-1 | TGCAGTGCTAGCACGGGACAGGGGATCCAAGAGACCCAGTACTTC | CSASTGQGIQETQYF
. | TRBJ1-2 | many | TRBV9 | TGTGCCAGCAGCGTCGGAGGACAGAACTATGGCTACACCTTC | CASSVGGQNYGYTF
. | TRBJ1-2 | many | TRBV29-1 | TGCAGCGTCCAGGGCCACTATGGCTACACCTTC | CSVQGHYGYTF
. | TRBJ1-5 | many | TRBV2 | TGTGCCAGCAGTGAGTATTCGCAGGAGATCCAGCCCCAGCATTTT | CASSEYSQEIQPQHF
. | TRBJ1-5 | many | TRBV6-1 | TGTGCCAGCAGCACATCACTGAATCAGCCCCAGCATTTT | CASSTSLNQPQHF
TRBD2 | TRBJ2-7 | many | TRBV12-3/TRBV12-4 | TGTGCCAGCAGTTTCGGCGGGGGGGCCTCCTACGAGCAGTACTTC | CASSFGGGASYEQYF
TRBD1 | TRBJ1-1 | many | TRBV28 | TGTGCCAGCAGTACAGGGGCGATGAACACTGAAGCTTTCTTT | CASSTGAMNTEAFF
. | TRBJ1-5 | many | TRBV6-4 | TGTGCCAGCAGTGACCCCCTAAGGGCGGATCAGCCCCAGCATTTT | CASSDPLRADQPQHF
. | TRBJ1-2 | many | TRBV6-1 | TGTGCCAGCAAGGTAGACAGCGCCCTTAACTATGGCTACACCTTC | CASKVDSALNYGYTF
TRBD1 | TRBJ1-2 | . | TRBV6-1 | TGTGCCAGCAGACGCACAGGGGGCTCAATTGGTTACACCTTC | CASRRTGGSIGYTF
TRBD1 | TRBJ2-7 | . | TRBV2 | TGTGCCAGCAGTGTCCGGGACAGGGGGCCTAGGCAGTACTTC | CASSVRDRGPRQYF
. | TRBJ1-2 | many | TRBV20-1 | TGCAGTGCTAGTGCCCAGGGCTATGGCTACACCTTC | CSASAQGYGYTF
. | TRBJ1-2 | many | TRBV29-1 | TGCAGCGTGGTGGGACAAGACTATGGCTACACCTTC | CSVVGQDYGYTF
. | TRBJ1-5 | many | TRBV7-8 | TGTGCCAGCAGCTTAGCCAGGGTATGGAGCAATCAGCCCCAGCATTTT | CASSLARVWSNQPQHF
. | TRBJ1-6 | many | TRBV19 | TGTGCCAGTAGGGGTGCCGGGACGGCGTATTCACCCCTCCACTTT | CASRGAGTAYSPLHF
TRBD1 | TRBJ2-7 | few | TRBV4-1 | TGCGCCAGCAGCCAAGATGGACAGGGGAACTACGAGCAGTACTTC | CASSQDGQGNYEQYF
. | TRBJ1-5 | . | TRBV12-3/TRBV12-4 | TGTGCCAGCAGTTTAGCCAACAGTGGGTATAGCAATCAGCCCCAGCATTTT | CASSLANSGYSNQPQHF
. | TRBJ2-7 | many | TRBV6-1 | TGTGCCAGCAGGGGGGTCCGTGGAGGGGGCTCCGAGCAGTACTTC | CASRGVRGGGSEQYF
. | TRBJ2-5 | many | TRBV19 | TGTGCCAGTAGTATGGTCGGACTGCACCAAGAGACCCAGTACTTC | CASSMVGLHQETQYF
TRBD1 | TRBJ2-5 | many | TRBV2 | TGTGCCAGCACAGGGACAGGGGCGGAGACCCAGTACTTC | CASTGTGAETQYF
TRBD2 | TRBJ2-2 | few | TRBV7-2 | TGTGCCAGCAGCTTTACAAGGCGGGGGACCGGGGAGCTGTTTTTT | CASSFTRRGTGELFF
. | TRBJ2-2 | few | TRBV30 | TGTGCCTGGCTGGGGGCCGGGGAGCTGTTTTTT | CAWLGAGELFF
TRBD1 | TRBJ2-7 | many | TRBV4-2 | TGTGCCAGCAGCCAAGAATTAGGACAGGGATACGAGCAGTACTTC | CASSQELGQGYEQYF
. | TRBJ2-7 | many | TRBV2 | TGTGCCAGCAGTGAAGCCGGCAGGGGCTCCTACGAGCAGTACTTC | CASSEAGRGSYEQYF
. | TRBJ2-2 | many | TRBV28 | TGTGCCAGCAGTTTATGGCCCGGGTCGGACGGGGAGCTGTTTTTT | CASSLWPGSDGELFF
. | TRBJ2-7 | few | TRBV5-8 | TGTGCCAGCAGGCCGGACTACGAGCAGTACTTC | CASRPDYEQYF
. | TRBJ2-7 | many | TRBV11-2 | TGTGCCAGCAGCTCCATGGGGACACTCCTCTCCCCCGAGCAGTACTTC | CASSSMGTLLSPEQYF
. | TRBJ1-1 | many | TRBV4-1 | TGCGCCAGCAGCCAAGCCCCGACAGTTAACACTGAAGCTTTCTTT | CASSQAPTVNTEAFF
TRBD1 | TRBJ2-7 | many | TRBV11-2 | TGTGCCAGCAGCTTTTCCCGGGACAGGGGACTGAGGGAGCAGTACTTC | CASSFSRDRGLREQYF
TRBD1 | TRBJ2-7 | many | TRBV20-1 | TGCAGTGCTAGCGGGACAGCGTCCTACGAGCAGTACTTC | CSASGTASYEQYF
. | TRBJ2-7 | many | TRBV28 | TGTGCCAGCAGTAAATACAGGGCGGTCTCCTACGAGCAGTACTTC | CASSKYRAVSYEQYF
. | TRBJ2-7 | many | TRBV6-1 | TGTGCCAGCACCGCGGGGGCAGGGGGCTCATACGAGCAGTACTTC | CASTAGAGGSYEQYF
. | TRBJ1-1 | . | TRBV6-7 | TGTGCCAGACAAATGACCGGGGTCACTGAAGCTTTCTTT | CARQMTGVTEAFF
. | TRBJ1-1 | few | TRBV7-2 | TGTGCCAGCAGCTTATCGTATGGGAGGGAAGCTTTCTTT | CASSLSYGREAFF
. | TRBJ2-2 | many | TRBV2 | TGTGCCAGCAGTGATCAGCGGGCCGGGGAGCTGTTTTTT | CASSDQRAGELFF
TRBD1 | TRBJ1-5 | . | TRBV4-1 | TGCGCCAGCAGATCCGGGACAGGGGTTCAGCCCCAGCATTTT | CASRSGTGVQPQHF
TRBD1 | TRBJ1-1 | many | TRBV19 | TGTGCCAGTAAGGCCGGACAGGGGTCCACTGAAGCTTTCTTT | CASKAGQGSTEAFF
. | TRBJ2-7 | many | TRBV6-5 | TGTGCCAGCAGTTACTCTCAGGGTTCCTACGAGCAGTACTTC | CASSYSQGSYEQYF
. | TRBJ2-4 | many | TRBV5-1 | TGCGCCAGCAGCTTCGTCCAGGAAATTCAGTACTTC | CASSFVQEIQYF
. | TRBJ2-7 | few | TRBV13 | TGTGCCAGCAGGTCCCGAGGGGGACTCTACGAGCAGTACTTC | CASRSRGGLYEQYF
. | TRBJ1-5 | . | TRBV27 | TGTGCCAGCAGTTTAAGGGCAGTTAGCAATCAGCCCCAGCATTTT | CASSLRAVSNQPQHF
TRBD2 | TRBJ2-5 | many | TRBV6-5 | TGTGCCAGCAGTTACGGGGCTAGCGGTGGGACCCAGTACTTC | CASSYGASGGTQYF
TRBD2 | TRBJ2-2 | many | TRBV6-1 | TGTGCCAGCAGTGAAGGGGGAGGGTACACCGGGGAGCTGTTTTTT | CASSEGGGYTGELFF
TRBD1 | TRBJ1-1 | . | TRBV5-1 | TGCGCCAGCAGCTCGGGACAGGGAGGAAAAGCTTTCTTT | CASSSGQGGKAFF
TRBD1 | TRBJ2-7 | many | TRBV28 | TGTGCCAGCAGCCGAGGACAGGGCATCGGGCAGTACTTC | CASSRGQGIGQYF
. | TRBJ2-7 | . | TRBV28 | TGTGCCAGCACCCTGAGCTCCTACGAGCAGTACTTC | CASTLSSYEQYF
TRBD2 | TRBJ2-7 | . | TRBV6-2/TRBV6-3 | TGTGCCAGCACTAAACTTCACCGGGGGGGCCTCTACGAGCAGTACTTC | CASTKLHRGGLYEQYF
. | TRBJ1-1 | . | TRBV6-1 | TGTGCCAGCATCCCGGCCGTCCGAATGAACACTGAAGCTTTCTTT | CASIPAVRMNTEAFF
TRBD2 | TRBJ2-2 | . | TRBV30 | TGTGCCCGGTCGGGGAGGGCCCTTCCGGGCGGGGAGCTGTTTTTT | CARSGRALPGGELFF
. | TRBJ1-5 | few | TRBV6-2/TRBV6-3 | TGTGCCAGCAGTTATGCGGAGGCGCAGCCCCAGCATTTT | CASSYAEAQPQHF
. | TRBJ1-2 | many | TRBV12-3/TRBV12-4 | TGTGCCAGCAGATCTCCGGACGACCAGGGCTACACCTTC | CASRSPDDQGYTF
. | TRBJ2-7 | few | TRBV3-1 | TGTGCCAGCAGCCAAGGGTTCTCCCGCAACTACGAGCAGTACTTC | CASSQGFSRNYEQYF
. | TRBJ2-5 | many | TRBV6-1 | TGTGCCAGCAGTCGGGGTTGGGAGACCCAGTACTTC | CASSRGWETQYF
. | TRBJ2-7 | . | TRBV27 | TGTACCAGCAGTTTTGGGCGGGAGCAGTACTTC | CTSSFGREQYF
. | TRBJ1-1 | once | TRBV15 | TGTGCCACCAGCAGAGGAGAACTACTGAACACTGAAGCTTTCTTT | CATSRGELLNTEAFF
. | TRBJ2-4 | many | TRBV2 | TGTGCCAGCAGTGAGGTAGAGTCAGCCAAAAACATTCAGTACTTC | CASSEVESAKNIQYF
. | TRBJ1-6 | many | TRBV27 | TGTGCCAGCAGTCCCAAGGGCACCTACTCCTATAATTCACCCCTCCACTTT | CASSPKGTYSYNSPLHF
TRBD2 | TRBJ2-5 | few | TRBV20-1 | TGCAGTGGGGATAGCGGGAGCTTCCAGGGGCCGGAGACCCAGTACTTC | CSGDSGSFQGPETQYF
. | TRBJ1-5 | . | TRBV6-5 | TGTGCCAGCAGTTATTCGGCAGGGAGGCTCAATCAGCCCCAGCATTTT | CASSYSAGRLNQPQHF